The clone carrying this T cell receptor beta chain was counted only a few times. Its cognate antigen is unknown. The data stem from a study of CD8 T cells in ankylosing spondylitis. Findings and caveats of the study: Disease-linked clones had a CD8+ phenotype and relatively low frequency in peripheral blood. Certain motif variants had earlier appeared in reactive arthritis synovial fluid and blood. A motif in TCR beta, a set of under ten highly homologous variants, appeared characteristic of ankylosing spondylitis blood.

TCR beta libraries were made by quantitative 5'-RACE with molecular barcodes. TCRdb passed the 5' RACE reads through MiXCR, listing each CDR3 protein once. The profile covers fewer than 750,000 distinct CDR3 sequences, with under 20% appearing a single time and around 19% taken by the ten largest. V lost 0 bases to trimming and J lost 8 bases, with 16 bases between them. This CDR3 is 15 amino acids long. Germline V gives CDR1 LNHNV, CDR2 YYDKDF (reference sequence). This receptor was identified in a male donor with ankylosing spondylitis. V gene TRBV15 combines with J gene TRBJ1-1, with D unclear. Sample: blood, either unsorted or a sorted T cell fraction (not recorded which). The CDR3 bases are TGTGCCACCAGCAGAGATTCCGCCTACCAGAGGGAAGCTTTCTTT. This gives the protein CATSRDSAYQREAFF.